The rows below give T cell receptor beta chains drawn from one sample of a study of shared clonotypes between healthy human individuals. Measured with immunoSEQ multiplex PCR; TCRdb has only the in-frame clones, and not every one. This table holds around 1.9 million clones, about 92% found once. The sample taken for sequencing was naive CD8+ T cells from PBMCs. The receptors derive from a man aged 18 to 29 in good health. Some clones in this sample may be carry-over from other donors' samples. Both conserved end residues are part of each CDR3. A D gene is named only where the DNA matches it firmly.

len: 15; v_gene: TRBV19; j_gene: TRBJ2-1; d_gene: TRBD2; CDR3aa: CASTPSGGSHNEQFF; CDR3nt: TGTGCCAGTACTCCCAGCGGGGGGTCCCACAATGAGCAGTTCTTC
len: 13; v_gene: TRBV10-1; j_gene: TRBJ2-7; d_gene: NA; CDR3aa: CASSEFRVNEQYF; CDR3nt: TGCGCCAGCAGTGAGTTTCGCGTCAACGAGCAGTACTTC
len: 16; v_gene: TRBV29-1; j_gene: TRBJ2-3; d_gene: NA; CDR3aa: CSGTGVENPSTDTQYF; CDR3nt: TGCAGCGGAACGGGGGTCGAAAACCCTAGCACAGATACGCAGTATTTT
len: 16; v_gene: TRBV28; j_gene: TRBJ2-1; d_gene: NA; CDR3aa: CASSLAQLSSYNEQFF; CDR3nt: TGTGCCAGCAGTTTAGCACAGCTCAGCTCCTACAATGAGCAGTTCTTC
len: 12; v_gene: TRBV27; j_gene: TRBJ2-7; d_gene: NA; CDR3aa: CASSLIGAEQYF; CDR3nt: TGTGCCAGCAGTCTTATAGGGGCCGAGCAGTACTTC
len: 13; v_gene: TRBV9; j_gene: TRBJ2-7; d_gene: NA; CDR3aa: CASSVAPPYEQYF; CDR3nt: TGTGCCAGCAGCGTAGCTCCCCCCTACGAGCAGTACTTC
len: 15; v_gene: TRBV7-9; j_gene: TRBJ2-1; d_gene: NA; CDR3aa: CASSLAPATYNEQFF; CDR3nt: TGTGCCAGCAGCTTAGCGCCTGCGACCTACAATGAGCAGTTCTTC
len: 13; v_gene: TRBV7-9; j_gene: TRBJ2-5; d_gene: NA; CDR3aa: CASSSSAIETQYF; CDR3nt: TGTGCCAGCAGCTCCTCGGCGATCGAGACCCAGTACTTC
len: 11; v_gene: TRBV12-5; j_gene: TRBJ1-5; d_gene: NA; CDR3aa: CASGFNQPQHF; CDR3nt: TGTGCTAGTGGTTTTAATCAGCCCCAGCATTTT
len: 13; v_gene: TRBV9; j_gene: TRBJ2-4; d_gene: TRBD1; CDR3aa: CASSPGQGGIQYF; CDR3nt: TGTGCCAGCAGCCCCGGACAGGGAGGCATTCAGTACTTC
len: 13; v_gene: TRBV28; j_gene: TRBJ1-2; d_gene: NA; CDR3aa: CASSLAAPYGYTF; CDR3nt: TGTGCCAGCAGTTTAGCGGCCCCTTATGGCTACACCTTC
len: 15; v_gene: TRBV2; j_gene: TRBJ2-7; d_gene: NA; CDR3aa: CASSELGENSYEQYF; CDR3nt: TGTGCCAGCAGTGAATTGGGAGAAAACTCCTACGAGCAGTACTTC
len: 16; v_gene: TRBV27; j_gene: TRBJ2-7; d_gene: TRBD2; CDR3aa: CASRVLAGGLFYEQYF; CDR3nt: TGTGCCAGCAGGGTACTAGCGGGAGGACTCTTCTACGAGCAGTACTTC
len: 15; v_gene: TRBV7-9; j_gene: TRBJ1-1; d_gene: NA; CDR3aa: CASSLYLEDLAEAFF; CDR3nt: TGTGCCAGCAGCTTATATTTGGAGGATTTGGCTGAAGCTTTCTTT
len: 13; v_gene: TRBV27; j_gene: TRBJ1-1; d_gene: NA; CDR3aa: CASSPRVGTEAFF; CDR3nt: TGTGCCAGCAGCCCCAGGGTCGGCACTGAAGCTTTCTTT
len: 13; v_gene: TRBV11-2; j_gene: TRBJ1-2; d_gene: NA; CDR3aa: CASTLGREDGYTF; CDR3nt: TGTGCCAGCACCCTCGGGAGGGAGGATGGCTACACCTTC
len: 14; v_gene: TRBV7-9; j_gene: TRBJ2-3; d_gene: TRBD2; CDR3aa: CASSLAGVKDTQYF; CDR3nt: TGTGCCAGCAGCTTGGCGGGAGTAAAAGATACGCAGTATTTT
len: 14; v_gene: TRBV25-1; j_gene: TRBJ1-1; d_gene: TRBD1; CDR3aa: CASTQTGANTEAFF; CDR3nt: TGTGCCAGCACACAGACAGGGGCGAACACTGAAGCTTTCTTT
len: 14; v_gene: TRBV28; j_gene: TRBJ1-1; d_gene: NA; CDR3aa: CASSPLGAYTEAFF; CDR3nt: TGTGCCAGCAGCCCCTTGGGGGCGTACACTGAAGCTTTCTTT
len: 14; v_gene: TRBV9; j_gene: TRBJ2-4; d_gene: NA; CDR3aa: CASSVGLALGIQYF; CDR3nt: TGTGCCAGCAGCGTAGGTCTCGCCCTGGGGATTCAGTACTTC
len: 16; v_gene: TRBV28; j_gene: TRBJ1-3; d_gene: NA; CDR3aa: CASRPNSWGPGNTIYF; CDR3nt: TGTGCCAGCAGGCCAAACTCTTGGGGGCCTGGAAACACCATATATTTT
len: 13; v_gene: TRBV6-1; j_gene: TRBJ1-3; d_gene: NA; CDR3aa: CASSEIRGVTIYF; CDR3nt: TGTGCCAGCAGTGAAATCCGCGGGGTCACCATATATTTT
len: 12; v_gene: TRBV6-6; j_gene: TRBJ1-1; d_gene: NA; CDR3aa: CASSPGGGEAFF; CDR3nt: TGTGCCAGCAGTCCTGGAGGAGGTGAAGCTTTCTTT
len: 13; v_gene: TRBV4-1; j_gene: TRBJ2-3; d_gene: NA; CDR3aa: CASSQVGTDTQYF; CDR3nt: TGCGCCAGCAGCCAAGTAGGGACAGATACGCAGTATTTT
len: 15; v_gene: TRBV4-1; j_gene: TRBJ2-7; d_gene: NA; CDR3aa: CASSLRGGTVYEQYF; CDR3nt: TGCGCCAGCAGCCTGAGGGGAGGAACTGTCTACGAGCAGTACTTC
len: 15; v_gene: TRBV6-5; j_gene: TRBJ2-2; d_gene: TRBD1; CDR3aa: CASSYGQAGAGELFF; CDR3nt: TGTGCCAGCAGTTACGGACAGGCCGGTGCCGGGGAGCTGTTTTTT
len: 17; v_gene: TRBV7-8; j_gene: TRBJ1-5; d_gene: NA; CDR3aa: CASSLEPLSLLNQPQHF; CDR3nt: TGTGCCAGCAGCTTAGAACCCTTAAGCCTCCTCAATCAGCCCCAGCATTTT
len: 14; v_gene: TRBV10-2; j_gene: TRBJ2-2; d_gene: NA; CDR3aa: CASSEPARSGELFF; CDR3nt: TGCGCCAGCAGTGAGCCGGCTAGATCCGGGGAGCTGTTTTTT
len: 16; v_gene: TRBV4-3; j_gene: TRBJ2-1; d_gene: TRBD2; CDR3aa: CASSPFHSGPYNEQFF; CDR3nt: TGCGCCAGCAGCCCGTTCCATAGCGGGCCTTACAATGAGCAGTTCTTC
len: 16; v_gene: TRBV5-4; j_gene: TRBJ2-2; d_gene: TRBD2; CDR3aa: CASSLDSGRAAGELFF; CDR3nt: TGTGCCAGCAGCTTGGATAGCGGGAGGGCCGCCGGGGAGCTGTTTTTT
len: 16; v_gene: TRBV7-9; j_gene: TRBJ2-2; d_gene: NA; CDR3aa: CASTHSPGARTGELFF; CDR3nt: TGTGCCAGCACCCACTCTCCGGGGGCGCGTACCGGGGAGCTGTTTTTT
len: 17; v_gene: TRBV2; j_gene: TRBJ2-1; d_gene: NA; CDR3aa: CASRRLPGDRFSNEQFF; CDR3nt: TGTGCCAGCCGACGGCTGCCGGGGGACAGATTTTCCAATGAGCAGTTCTTC
len: 14; v_gene: TRBV9; j_gene: TRBJ2-4; d_gene: NA; CDR3aa: CASSQGLAKNIQYF; CDR3nt: TGTGCCAGCAGCCAGGGACTAGCCAAAAACATTCAGTACTTC